This T cell receptor (beta chain) was retrieved from a study of T cell repertoires in ileal Crohn's disease. Some clones are missing from TCRdb's copy, which holds only in-frame ones; the method was immunoSEQ multiplex PCR. The top ten clones hold approximately 4.7% of a sample with 5,000 to 6,500 clones, roughly four fifths of them seen once. The V gene lost 1 base and the J gene lost 5 bases, with 12 bases spanning the gap. The CDR3 is 15 amino acids. Germline V CDR1 and CDR2: SGHTA, FQGNSA. V is TRBV7-2 and J is TRBJ1-5, with TRBD1 as a possible D gene (5 bases). The specimen was ileal tissue. The clonotype originates from an adult with Crohn's disease. In DNA, the CDR3 is TGTGCCAGCAGCTTAGGGGGGTTGGTGGATCAGCCCCAGCATTTT. It codes for CASSLGGLVDQPQHF.